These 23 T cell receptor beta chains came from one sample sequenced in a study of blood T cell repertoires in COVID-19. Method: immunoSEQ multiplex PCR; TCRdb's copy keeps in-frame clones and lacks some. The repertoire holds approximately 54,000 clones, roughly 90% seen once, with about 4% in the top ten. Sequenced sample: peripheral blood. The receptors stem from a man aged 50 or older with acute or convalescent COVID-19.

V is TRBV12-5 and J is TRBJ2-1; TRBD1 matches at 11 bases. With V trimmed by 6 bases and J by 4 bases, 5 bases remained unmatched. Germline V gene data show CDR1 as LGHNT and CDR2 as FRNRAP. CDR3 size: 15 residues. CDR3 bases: TGTGCTAGTGGGAGTCGGGACAGGGGGTACAATGAGCAGTTCTTC. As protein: CASGSRDRGYNEQFF.

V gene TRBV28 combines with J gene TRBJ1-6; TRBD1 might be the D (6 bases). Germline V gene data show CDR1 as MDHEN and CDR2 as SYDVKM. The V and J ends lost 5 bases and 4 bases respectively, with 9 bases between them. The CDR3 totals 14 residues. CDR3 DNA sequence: TGTGCCAGCAGTCCAGGACAGTATAATTCACCCCTCCACTTT. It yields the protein CASSPGQYNSPLHF.

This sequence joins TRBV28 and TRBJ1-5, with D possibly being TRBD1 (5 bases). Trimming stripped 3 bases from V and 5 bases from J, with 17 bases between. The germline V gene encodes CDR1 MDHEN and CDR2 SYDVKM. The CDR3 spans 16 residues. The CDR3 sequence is CASSFTQGGDYQPQHF. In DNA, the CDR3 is TGTGCCAGCAGTTTCACCCAGGGTGGGGATTATCAGCCCCAGCATTTT.

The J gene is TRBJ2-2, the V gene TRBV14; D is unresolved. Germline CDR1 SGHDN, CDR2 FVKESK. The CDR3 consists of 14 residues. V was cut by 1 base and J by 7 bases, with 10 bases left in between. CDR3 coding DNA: TGTGCCAGCAGCCAAGTGCGTCGAGTCGGGGAGCTGTTTTTT. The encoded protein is CASSQVRRVGELFF.

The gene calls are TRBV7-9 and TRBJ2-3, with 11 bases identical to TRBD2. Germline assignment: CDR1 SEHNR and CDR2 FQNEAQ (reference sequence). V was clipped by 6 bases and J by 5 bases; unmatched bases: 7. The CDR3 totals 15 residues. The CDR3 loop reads CASSLLSGGGDTQYF. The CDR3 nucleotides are TGTGCCAGCAGTCTCCTTAGCGGGGGGGGAGATACGCAGTATTTT.

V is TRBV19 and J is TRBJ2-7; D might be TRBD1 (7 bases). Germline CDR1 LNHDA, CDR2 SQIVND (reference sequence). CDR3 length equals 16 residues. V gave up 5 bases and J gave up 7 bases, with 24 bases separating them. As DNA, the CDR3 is TGTGCCAGTAGTGTCACAGGGGTCGGATTTGCGGGGGAGCAGTACTTC. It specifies CASSVTGVGFAGEQYF.

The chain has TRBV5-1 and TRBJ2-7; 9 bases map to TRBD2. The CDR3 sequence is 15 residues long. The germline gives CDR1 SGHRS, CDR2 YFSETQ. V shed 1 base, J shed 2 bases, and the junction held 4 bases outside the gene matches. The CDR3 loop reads CASSLISGGPYEQYF. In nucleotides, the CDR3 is TGCGCCAGCAGCTTGATTAGCGGGGGACCCTACGAGCAGTACTTC.

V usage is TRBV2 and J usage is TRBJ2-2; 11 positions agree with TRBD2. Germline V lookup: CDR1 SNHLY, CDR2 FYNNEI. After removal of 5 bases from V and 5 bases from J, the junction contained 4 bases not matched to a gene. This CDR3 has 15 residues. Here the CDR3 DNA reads TGTGCCAGCAGTAGGGGACTAGCGGAGACCGGGGAGCTGTTTTTT. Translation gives CASSRGLAETGELFF.

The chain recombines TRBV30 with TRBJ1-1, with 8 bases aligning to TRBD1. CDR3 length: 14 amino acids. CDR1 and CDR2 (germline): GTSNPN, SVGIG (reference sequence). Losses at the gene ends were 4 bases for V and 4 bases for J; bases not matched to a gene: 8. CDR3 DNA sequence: TGTGCCTGGACCGGACAGGGTGTTTTCACTGAAGCTTTCTTT. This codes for CAWTGQGVFTEAFF.

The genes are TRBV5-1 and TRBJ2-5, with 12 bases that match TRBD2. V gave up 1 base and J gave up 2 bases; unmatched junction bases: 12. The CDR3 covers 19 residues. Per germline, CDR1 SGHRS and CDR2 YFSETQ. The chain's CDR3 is CASSLILAGGPGRQETQYF. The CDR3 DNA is TGCGCCAGCAGCTTGATCCTAGCGGGAGGGCCCGGGCGTCAAGAGACCCAGTACTTC.

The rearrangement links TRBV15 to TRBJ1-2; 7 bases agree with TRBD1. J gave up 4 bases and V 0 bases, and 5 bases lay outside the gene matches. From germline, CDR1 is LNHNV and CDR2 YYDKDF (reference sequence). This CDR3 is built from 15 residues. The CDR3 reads CATSRDSGGVYGYTF. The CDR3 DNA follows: TGTGCCACCAGCAGAGATTCAGGGGGTGTCTATGGCTACACCTTC. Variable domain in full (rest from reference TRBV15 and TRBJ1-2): DAMVIQNPRYQVTQFGKPVTLSCSQTLNHNVMYWYQQKSSQAPKLLFHYYDKDFNNEADTPDNFQSRRPNTSFCFLDIRSPGLGDTAMYLCATSRDSGGVYGYTFGSGTRLTVV.

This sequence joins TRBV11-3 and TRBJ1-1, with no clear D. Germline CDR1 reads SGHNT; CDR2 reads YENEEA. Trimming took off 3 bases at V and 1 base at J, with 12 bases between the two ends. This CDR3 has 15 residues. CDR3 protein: CASSFSATGNTEAFF. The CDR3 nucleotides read TGTGCCAGCAGCTTTTCCGCGACGGGGAACACTGAAGCTTTCTTT. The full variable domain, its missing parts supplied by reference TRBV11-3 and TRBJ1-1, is EAGVVQSPRYKIIEKKQPVAFWCNPISGHNTLYWYLQNLGQGPELLIRYENEEAVDDSQLPKDRFSAERLKGVDSTLKIQPAELGDSAVYLCASSFSATGNTEAFFGQGTRLTVV.

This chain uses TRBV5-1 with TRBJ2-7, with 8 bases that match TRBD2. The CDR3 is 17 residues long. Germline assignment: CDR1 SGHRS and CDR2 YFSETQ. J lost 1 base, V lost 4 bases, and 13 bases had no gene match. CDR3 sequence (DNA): TGCGCCAGCAGCCCCCTACCGCCTACTAGCGGTTCCTACGAGCAGTACTTC. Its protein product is CASSPLPPTSGSYEQYF.

The CDR3 DNA follows: TGCGCCAGCAGCTTGGGCGGGAGATTGTACAATGAGCAGTTCTTC. Translated, it gives CASSLGGRLYNEQFF. The chain uses TRBV5-1 and TRBJ2-1; TRBD2 matches 7 bases. The CDR3 covers 15 residues. Trimming took 0 bases from V and 4 from J; bases not matched to a gene: 4. The germline V gene has CDR1 SGHRS and CDR2 YFSETQ.

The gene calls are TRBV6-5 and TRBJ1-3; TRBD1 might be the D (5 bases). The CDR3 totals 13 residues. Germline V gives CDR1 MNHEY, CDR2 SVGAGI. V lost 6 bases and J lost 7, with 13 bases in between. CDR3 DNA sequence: TGTGCCAGCAGAACGCCGGGGGGGAACACCATATATTTT. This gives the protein CASRTPGGNTIYF.

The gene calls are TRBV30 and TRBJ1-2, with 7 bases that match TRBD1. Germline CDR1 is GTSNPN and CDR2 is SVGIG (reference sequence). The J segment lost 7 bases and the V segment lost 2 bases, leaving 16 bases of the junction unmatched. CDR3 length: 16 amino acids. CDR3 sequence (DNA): TGTGCCTGGAGTCCTTTACGACAGGGACAAGGGGCTGGCTACACCTTC. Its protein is CAWSPLRQGQGAGYTF.

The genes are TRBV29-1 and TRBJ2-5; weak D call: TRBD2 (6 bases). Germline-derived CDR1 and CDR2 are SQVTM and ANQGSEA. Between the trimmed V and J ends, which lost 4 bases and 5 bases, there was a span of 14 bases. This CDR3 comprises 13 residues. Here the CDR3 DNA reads TGCAGCGTTGCCCGGGACTCCAGGGAGACCCAGTACTTC. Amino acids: CSVARDSRETQYF.

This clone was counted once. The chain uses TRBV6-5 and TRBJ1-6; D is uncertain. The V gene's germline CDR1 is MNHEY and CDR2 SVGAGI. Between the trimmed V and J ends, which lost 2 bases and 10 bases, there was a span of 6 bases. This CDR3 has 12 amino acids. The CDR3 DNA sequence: TGTGCCAGCAGTTACGGAGAATCACCCCTCCACTTT. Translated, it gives CASSYGESPLHF.

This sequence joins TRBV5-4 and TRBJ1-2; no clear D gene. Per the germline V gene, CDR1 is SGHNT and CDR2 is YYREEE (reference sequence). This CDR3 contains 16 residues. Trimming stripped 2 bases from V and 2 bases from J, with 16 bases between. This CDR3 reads CASSFFQAFENYGYTF. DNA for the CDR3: TGTGCCAGCAGCTTTTTCCAGGCGTTCGAGAACTATGGCTACACCTTC.

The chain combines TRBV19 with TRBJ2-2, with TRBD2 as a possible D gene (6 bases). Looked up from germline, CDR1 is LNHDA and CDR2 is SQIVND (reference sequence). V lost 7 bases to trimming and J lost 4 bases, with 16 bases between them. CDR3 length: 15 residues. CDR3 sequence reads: CASTHGGTGTGELFF. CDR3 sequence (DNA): TGTGCCAGTACCCACGGAGGGACGGGCACCGGGGAGCTGTTTTTT.

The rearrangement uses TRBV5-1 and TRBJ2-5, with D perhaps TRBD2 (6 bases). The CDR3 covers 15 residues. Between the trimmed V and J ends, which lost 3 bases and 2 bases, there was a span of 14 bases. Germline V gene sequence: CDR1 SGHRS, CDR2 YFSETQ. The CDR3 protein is CASSSYRDLQETQYF. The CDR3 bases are TGCGCCAGCAGCTCCTACCGGGACTTGCAAGAGACCCAGTACTTC. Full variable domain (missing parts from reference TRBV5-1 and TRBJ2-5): KAGVTQTPRYLIKTRGQQVTLSCSPISGHRSVSWYQQTPGQGLQFLFEYFSETQRNKGNFPGRFSGRQFSNSRSEMNVSTLELGDSALYLCASSSYRDLQETQYFGPGTRLLVL.

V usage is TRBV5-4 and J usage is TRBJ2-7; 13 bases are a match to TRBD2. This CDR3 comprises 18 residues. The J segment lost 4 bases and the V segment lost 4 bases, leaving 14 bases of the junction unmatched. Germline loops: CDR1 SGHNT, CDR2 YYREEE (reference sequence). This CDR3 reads CASSPGTSGRAIGYEQYF. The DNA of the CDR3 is TGTGCCAGCAGCCCCGGAACTAGCGGGAGGGCAATAGGGTACGAGCAGTACTTC.

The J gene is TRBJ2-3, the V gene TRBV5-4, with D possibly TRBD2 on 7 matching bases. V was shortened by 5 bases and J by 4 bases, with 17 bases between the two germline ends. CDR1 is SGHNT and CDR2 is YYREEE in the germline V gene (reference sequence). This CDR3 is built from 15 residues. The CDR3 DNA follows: TGTGCCAGCAGGGGGACTACAGGGAGCCCAGATACGCAGTATTTT. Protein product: CASRGTTGSPDTQYF.